These T cell receptor beta chains were read from a single sample in a study of beta chain features in type 1 diabetes. Sequencing used immunoSEQ multiplex PCR; TCRdb keeps in-frame clones, though not all of them. The data contain 250,000 to 300,000 clones, about 23% of them singletons. The sequenced material came from naive CD4+ T cells from blood. Every receptor here comes from a woman in her twenties or thirties with type 1 diabetes. CDR3s include the opening cysteine and the closing phenylalanine or tryptophan. A D gene is named only where the DNA matches it firmly. Only part of the rows carry a size: once, few, many, or a class if the clone is expanded.

CDR3 length	D gene	clone size	V gene	J gene	CDR3 DNA	CDR3 protein
18	TRBD1	-	TRBV5-1	TRBJ1-1	TGCGCCAGCAGCTTGGCCGTACTATGGACAGGGCTGGGCACTGAAGCTTTCTTT	CASSLAVLWTGLGTEAFF
11	-	few	TRBV7-8	TRBJ2-3	TGTGCCAGCAGGCGGGCAGATACGCAGTATTTT	CASRRADTQYF
15	TRBD2	few	TRBV9	TRBJ2-3	TGTGCCAGCAGCGTAAGTAGCGGGAGTGCAGATACGCAGTATTTT	CASSVSSGSADTQYF
14	-	-	TRBV30	TRBJ1-2	TGTGCCTGGAGTAAAGGGCTTGGAGGCTATGGCTACACCTTC	CAWSKGLGGYGYTF
15	-	few	TRBV15	TRBJ2-7	TGTGCCACCAGCAGAGAGCGGGGTTCGGGCTACGAGCAGTACTTC	CATSRERGSGYEQYF
14	TRBD1	-	TRBV28	TRBJ2-7	TGTGCCAGCAGTTATCCGGGACAGTATTACGAGCAGTACTTC	CASSYPGQYYEQYF
14	TRBD1	-	TRBV30	TRBJ2-1	TGTGCCTGGACGAGGGGGCTCGGAGGCAATGAGCAGTTCTTC	CAWTRGLGGNEQFF
15	TRBD2	few	TRBV29-1	TRBJ2-3	TGCAGCGTTATCGGGACTAGCGAGAGCACAGATACGCAGTATTTT	CSVIGTSESTDTQYF
14	TRBD1	few	TRBV30	TRBJ2-5	TGTGCCTGGAGCGTGGGACAGACTCAAGAGACCCAGTACTTC	CAWSVGQTQETQYF
17	TRBD2	few	TRBV27	TRBJ2-1	TGTGCCAGCAGTTTAATCTCCGGGACTAGCGGCTACAATGAGCAGTTCTTC	CASSLISGTSGYNEQFF
15	TRBD2	-	TRBV7-2	TRBJ2-1	TGTGCCAGCAACCGTCGGGAGGGCCTAGGAAATGAGCAGTTCTTC	CASNRREGLGNEQFF
18	-	few	TRBV23-1	TRBJ1-3	TGCGCCAGCAGTCTTCCGGTAGTGACAGTAATTGCTGGAAACACCATATATTTT	CASSLPVVTVIAGNTIYF
14	-	few	TRBV30	TRBJ1-2	TGTGCCTGGAGTGTAACAGGCACTAACTATGGCTACACCTTC	CAWSVTGTNYGYTF
13	-	-	TRBV30	TRBJ2-7	TGTGCCTGGACCATGGACAGAATCTACGAGCAGTACTTC	CAWTMDRIYEQYF
14	-	-	TRBV7-3	TRBJ2-3	TGTGCCAGCAGCCTCGGACTCGCGGCAGATACGCAGTATTTT	CASSLGLAADTQYF
16	-	-	TRBV4-1	TRBJ2-2	TGCGCCAGCAGCTTTCTAGGCGGAGGGGACACCGGGGAGCTGTTTTTT	CASSFLGGGDTGELFF
17	TRBD2	few	TRBV9	TRBJ2-1	TGTGCCAGCAGCCCCTCTGCCACTAGCGGGAGGTTCAATGAGCAGTTCTTC	CASSPSATSGRFNEQFF
15	TRBD2	few	TRBV30	TRBJ2-3	TGTGCCTGGAACCCCCCGCGGGGGATAGACGTTACGCAGTATTTT	CAWNPPRGIDVTQYF
17	TRBD1	few	TRBV15	TRBJ2-6	TGTGCCACCAGCAGAGTGGAAGGGGGCACTGGGGCCAACGTCCTGACTTTC	CATSRVEGGTGANVLTF
14	-	-	TRBV28	TRBJ2-7	TGTGCCAGCAGTTTGGCAGGGGAGAACTACGAGCAGTACTTC	CASSLAGENYEQYF
15	TRBD1	-	TRBV5-1	TRBJ2-1	TGCGCCAGCAGCTTAAGGGACAGGGAAGGTGGGAGACGGTTCTTC	CASSLRDREGGRRFF
16	TRBD1	-	TRBV4-1	TRBJ1-2	TGCGCCCGAATGCCGGGAGGACAGGGGAGCAACTATGGCTACACCTTC	CARMPGGQGSNYGYTF
17	TRBD2	few	TRBV29-1	TRBJ2-1	TGCAGCGTTGAAGGGGAGGGGTCTAGCGGGAGTCTGAATGAGCAGTTCTTC	CSVEGEGSSGSLNEQFF
15	-	-	TRBV5-1	TRBJ2-2	TGCGCCAGCAGACCTATACAGGGAGACGGCGGGGAGCTGTTTTTT	CASRPIQGDGGELFF
11	-	few	TRBV6-6	TRBJ2-1	TGTGCCAGCAAGGGGTTAAATGAGCAGTTCTTC	CASKGLNEQFF
11	-	-	TRBV19	TRBJ2-7	TGTGCCAGTGAAGACAGGTACGAGCAGTACTTC	CASEDRYEQYF
12	-	-	TRBV30	TRBJ2-5	TGTGCCTGGAGTCTAGGAGGAGAGACCCAGTACTTC	CAWSLGGETQYF
15	TRBD1	-	TRBV5-4	TRBJ2-5	TGTGCCAGCAGCTTGTTTCTGAGGGGGCGAGAGACCCAGTACTTC	CASSLFLRGRETQYF
14	-	few	TRBV29-1	TRBJ2-7	TGCAGCGTTGAAGCTGGGTATTTCAGGGGTGAGCAGTACTTC	CSVEAGYFRGEQYF
13	TRBD1	few	TRBV18	TRBJ1-1	TGTGCCAGCTTGGGACAGGGCGGCACTGAAGCTTTCTTT	CASLGQGGTEAFF
15	TRBD2	-	TRBV7-3	TRBJ2-1	TGTGCCAGCAGCTTATCTAGCGGAGGATACAATGAGCAGTTCTTC	CASSLSSGGYNEQFF
17	TRBD2	-	TRBV7-3	TRBJ2-3	TGTGCCAGCAGCCCCAGCGGACTAGCGGGCTTCACAGATACGCAGTATTTT	CASSPSGLAGFTDTQYF
13	-	-	TRBV29-1	TRBJ2-5	TGCAGCGTTGAGGGGGAGGAGTCGGAGACCCAGTACTTC	CSVEGEESETQYF
16	TRBD1	few	TRBV18	TRBJ1-1	TGTGCCAGCTCACCACTGTTGGACAGGGCGAACACTGAAGCTTTCTTT	CASSPLLDRANTEAFF
10	-	few	TRBV28	TRBJ1-2	TGTGCCACAAAAAACTATGGCTACACCTTC	CATKNYGYTF
15	-	-	TRBV7-3	TRBJ2-7	TGTGCCAGCAGCTTAACGAGGCTGAGCTCCTACGAGCAGTACTTC	CASSLTRLSSYEQYF
15	-	-	TRBV6-5	TRBJ2-3	TGTGCCAGCAGTCCAGCAGGGTACGGCACAGATACGCAGTATTTT	CASSPAGYGTDTQYF
15	TRBD1	once	TRBV7-7	TRBJ2-5	TGTGCTAGCAGCTTAGGCGGGACAGGTCAAGAGACCCAGTACTTC	CASSLGGTGQETQYF
14	-	-	TRBV11-2	TRBJ2-1	TGTGCCAGCACCAACCGACGGAGCGGCAATGAGCAGTTCTTC	CASTNRRSGNEQFF
15	TRBD2	-	TRBV30	TRBJ2-2	TGTGCCTGGATAAGGCTAGCGGGAGCATCCGGGGAGCTGTTTTTT	CAWIRLAGASGELFF
15	TRBD2	few	TRBV7-2	TRBJ2-3	TGTGCCAGCAGCTTAGCAGCGGGAGGGCCAGATACGCAGTATTTT	CASSLAAGGPDTQYF
18	TRBD1	few	TRBV4-1	TRBJ1-1	TGCGCCAGCAGCCTCCCGATTACGACAGGGGGCTACGGCACTGAAGCTTTCTTT	CASSLPITTGGYGTEAFF
14	TRBD2	few	TRBV29-1	TRBJ2-7	TGCAGCGTTGGTGGTAGCGGGAGCGTCGACGAGCAGTACTTC	CSVGGSGSVDEQYF
14	TRBD2	-	TRBV5-4	TRBJ2-7	TGTGCCAGCAGCCTTAGCGGGGGTGACTACGAGCAGTACTTC	CASSLSGGDYEQYF
12	-	-	TRBV28	TRBJ1-5	TGTGCCAGCATTGGAGGCGATCAGCCCCAGCATTTT	CASIGGDQPQHF
15	-	-	TRBV7-2	TRBJ1-1	TGTGCCAGCAGCTTAAAAGCGGCAGGTTGGACTGAAGCTTTCTTT	CASSLKAAGWTEAFF
13	-	few	TRBV25-1	TRBJ1-2	TGTGCCAGCAGTGATGGGCCCAGGGATGGCTACACCTTC	CASSDGPRDGYTF
14	TRBD1	-	TRBV30	TRBJ1-2	TGTGCCTGGAGTGTAAGGGGGCTTAACTATGGCTACACCTTC	CAWSVRGLNYGYTF
15	TRBD1	-	TRBV4-1	TRBJ2-7	TGCGCCAGCAGGAAAGGGACAGGGGTTTCCTACGAGCAGTACTTC	CASRKGTGVSYEQYF
14	-	-	TRBV6-5	TRBJ1-1	TGTGCCAGCAGTTACTCCGGGGGAGGGACTGAAGCTTTCTTT	CASSYSGGGTEAFF
17	TRBD2	-	TRBV7-3	TRBJ2-2	TGTGCCAGCAGCTTCACCCCTAGCGGTTTGAACACCGGGGAGCTGTTTTTT	CASSFTPSGLNTGELFF
13	TRBD2	few	TRBV25-1	TRBJ2-3	TGTGCCAGCAAATCTAGCGGGGCAGATACGCAGTATTTT	CASKSSGADTQYF
14	-	-	TRBV5-1	TRBJ1-1	TGCGCCAGCAGCTTCCAGGGAGGCGGCACTGAAGCTTTCTTT	CASSFQGGGTEAFF
12	-	-	TRBV11-2	TRBJ1-2	TGTGCCAGCAGCTCGAGAGGTGGCGGCTACACCTTC	CASSSRGGGYTF